Presented here are 25 T cell receptor beta chains from one specimen sequenced in a study of T-cell memory formation after mild COVID-19. TCRdb reprocessed the 5' RACE reads via MiXCR and lists one record per CDR3 protein. The sample has around 390,000 distinct CDR3 sequences, about 16% seen once. Material: PBMCs or a T cell subset sorted from them (not recorded which). Source of these receptors: a man aged 18 to 29 who had mild COVID-19 (a few samples of this study predate the infection). Cell type and time point are not known.

This clonotype has a handful of counts. The chain joins TRBV4-1 to TRBJ2-3, with D unclear. The ends were cut back, 4 bases at V and 2 bases at J, with 10 bases in the middle. The CDR3 spans 14 residues. Germline CDR1 and CDR2: MGHRA and YSYEKL. CDR3: CASSRARITDTQYF. The DNA for the CDR3 is TGCGCCAGCAGCCGGGCCAGAATCACAGATACGCAGTATTTT.

This sequence joins TRBV5-1 and TRBJ2-7; D tentatively reads TRBD1 or TRBD2 (5 bases each). Germline CDR1 and CDR2: SGHRS and YFSETQ. Trimming left V 4 bases short and J 5 bases short, with 16 bases between. This CDR3 is 14 amino acids long. The CDR3 region is CASSMAGAGDEQYF. The CDR3 nucleotides are TGCGCCAGCAGCATGGCCGGGGCCGGGGACGAGCAGTACTTC.

The chain carries TRBV5-1 and TRBJ2-3; 14 bases are shared with TRBD2. The germline CDR1 and CDR2 sequences are SGHRS and YFSETQ. CDR3 length equals 17 residues. Trimming cost V 5 bases and J 2 bases; bases outside gene matches: 7. The CDR3 protein is CASRTGTSGGITDTQYF. Written as DNA, the CDR3 is TGCGCCAGCAGAACCGGGACTAGCGGGGGCATCACAGATACGCAGTATTTT.

This clonotype appeared many times. This chain links TRBV5-1 with TRBJ2-1, with D possibly TRBD2 on 6 matching bases. V was cut by 0 bases and J by 4 bases, with 11 bases left in between. CDR1 and CDR2 from the germline V gene are SGHRS and YFSETQ. This CDR3 contains 15 residues. The CDR3 is CASSLEGAGYNEQFF. Written as DNA, the CDR3 is TGCGCCAGCAGCTTGGAGGGTGCGGGGTACAATGAGCAGTTCTTC.

This chain uses TRBV11-2 with TRBJ2-3; no clear D. With 0 bases removed from V and 6 bases from J, the gap between germline ends came to 4 bases. This CDR3 has 12 residues. CDR1 is SGHAT and CDR2 is FQNNGV in the germline V gene. DNA of the CDR3: TGTGCCAGCAGCTTAGAGGGGGATACGCAGTATTTT. As protein: CASSLEGDTQYF.

This clonotype was detected a few times. The genes are TRBV7-2 and TRBJ1-1; no firm D call. The CDR3 contains 14 residues. Germline CDR1 SGHTA, CDR2 FQGNSA. The germline V and J ends were trimmed by 5 bases and 3 bases, with 13 bases remaining between them. As DNA, the CDR3 is TGTGCCAGCAGCGAAACGTCCAGTTACACTGAAGCTTTCTTT. Amino acid sequence: CASSETSSYTEAFF. The entire variable domain, with the rest obtained from reference TRBV7-2 and TRBJ1-1, is as follows: GAGVSQSPSNKVTEKGKDVELRCDPISGHTALYWYRQSLGQGLEFLIYFQGNSAPDKSGLPSDRFSAERTGGSVSTLTIQRTQQEDSAVYLCASSETSSYTEAFFGQGTRLTVV.

The table lists this clonotype with a few counts. The CDR3, as DNA: TGTGCCAGCAAAGACTCACATACAGGGGACTACGAGCAGTACTTC. Its protein product is CASKDSHTGDYEQYF. This rearrangement joins TRBV6-1 to TRBJ2-7; 7 nucleotides match TRBD1. J gave up 3 bases and V 7 bases, and 12 bases lay outside the gene matches. CDR1 MNHNS and CDR2 SASEGT come from the germline V gene. CDR3 length: 15 amino acids.

The gene calls are TRBV7-3 and TRBJ2-5; D unclear. Germline CDR1 SGHTA, CDR2 FQGTGA. The CDR3 totals 13 residues. V was pared by 8 bases and J by 1 base, with 11 bases between. The CDR3 bases are TGTGCCAGCGGCTACGGAGCCCAAGAGACCCAGTACTTC. This encodes CASGYGAQETQYF.

This clonotype was seen ten or more times. The chain joins TRBV7-8 to TRBJ2-7; possible D gene TRBD1, 6 bases. The V end lost 1 base, the J end lost 1 base, and 11 bases lay between the germline ends. The germline V gene encodes CDR1 SGHVS and CDR2 FQNEAQ. The CDR3 is 15 amino acids. The CDR3 loop is CASSLVQGPSYEQYV. CDR3 nucleotides: TGTGCCAGCAGCTTAGTACAGGGTCCGTCCTACGAGCAGTACGTC.

This clonotype has just a few counts. The rearrangement links TRBV7-9 to TRBJ2-6; D is unclear. Between the trimmed V and J ends, which lost 5 bases and 0 bases, there was a span of 11 bases. The germline CDR1 and CDR2 sequences are SEHNR and FQNEAQ (reference sequence). The CDR3 covers 16 residues. As DNA, the CDR3 is TGTGCCAGCAGCCCTTCCGGGTTCTCTGGGGCCAACGTCCTGACTTTC. It is translated as CASSPSGFSGANVLTF.

The V and J genes are TRBV7-9 and TRBJ2-7; D is ambiguous. Looked up from germline, CDR1 is SEHNR and CDR2 is FQNEAQ (reference sequence). V shed 4 bases and J shed 6 bases, with 19 bases lying between them. CDR3 length: 15 amino acids. The CDR3 loop is CASSSNREEPCEQYF. CDR3 DNA sequence: TGTGCCAGCAGCTCCAACCGAGAGGAGCCCTGCGAGCAGTACTTC.

The chain carries TRBV7-2 and TRBJ1-5; D gene uncertain. V lost 2 bases and J 7 bases, leaving 12 bases between the germline ends. CDR1 is SGHTA, CDR2 FQGNSA, per germline. This CDR3 has 14 residues. CDR3 nucleotides: TGTGCCAGCAGCTTATTCCGGGTTTCACAGCCCCAGCATTTT. Its protein product is CASSLFRVSQPQHF.

This clonotype has ten or more counts. The CDR3 here is CASSKVSGPQETQYF. As DNA, the CDR3 is TGCGCCAGCAGCAAAGTTTCCGGGCCCCAAGAGACCCAGTACTTC. The gene calls are TRBV4-3 and TRBJ2-5; the D is unclear. The CDR3 has 15 amino acids. Germline assignment: CDR1 LGHNA and CDR2 YSLEER. V was clipped by 5 bases and J by 1 base, with 14 bases between them.

In this sample, this clonotype turned up a few times. The chain uses TRBV11-2 and TRBJ2-3; no clear D. V lost 5 bases, J lost 7 bases, and 10 bases lay in between. This CDR3 contains 12 residues. Germline loops: CDR1 SGHAT, CDR2 FQNNGV. CDR3 region: CASSPSGYTQYF. The CDR3 DNA reads as TGTGCCAGCAGCCCTAGTGGGTATACGCAGTATTTT.

The chain links TRBV7-9 to TRBJ1-2; TRBD1 agrees at 7 bases. The trim removed 5 bases at V and 1 base at J, leaving 19 bases unmatched. The CDR3 has 19 amino acids. CDR1 SEHNR and CDR2 FQNEAQ come from the germline V gene (reference sequence). CDR3 amino acids: CASSPPPGQTLRNNYGYTF. The CDR3 DNA reads TGTGCCAGCAGCCCTCCTCCGGGACAGACCCTCAGGAATAACTATGGCTACACCTTC.

The rearrangement links TRBV19 to TRBJ2-7; 11 nucleotides align to TRBD1. This CDR3 comprises 14 residues. The junction had 6 bases not matched to a gene; V was cut back by 4 bases and J by 7 bases. Germline loops: CDR1 LNHDA, CDR2 SQIVND (reference sequence). The CDR3 sequence is CASSNGQGASEQYF. In nucleotides, the CDR3 is TGTGCCAGTAGTAACGGACAGGGGGCGAGTGAGCAGTACTTC. Full variable domain (rest looked up from reference TRBV19 and TRBJ2-7): DGGITQSPKYLFRKEGQNVTLSCEQNLNHDAMYWYRQDPGQGLRLIYYSQIVNDFQKGDIAEGYSVSREKKESFPLTVTSAQKNPTAFYLCASSNGQGASEQYFGPGTRLTVT.

This clonotype was seen more than once but under ten times. The J gene is TRBJ1-6, the V gene TRBV3-1, with unresolved D. CDR1 is LGHDT, CDR2 YNNKEL, per germline (reference sequence). CDR3 length: 17 amino acids. V lost 4 bases and J lost 0, with 13 bases in between. In DNA, the CDR3 is TGTGCCAGCAGCCCTGAGGCGGGCCACTCCTATAATTCACCCCTCCACTTT. As protein: CASSPEAGHSYNSPLHF.

There are a few counts of this clonotype. The rearrangement joins TRBV6-6 to TRBJ1-1; D possibly corresponds to TRBD1 (6 bases). This CDR3 region has 14 residues. V was trimmed by 4 bases and J by 4 bases, leaving 13 bases between them. Germline assignment: CDR1 MNHNY and CDR2 SVGAGI (reference sequence). For the CDR3, the DNA is TGTGCCAGCAGTTCGCCTGGGGGCGGCACTGAAGCTTTCTTT. It specifies CASSSPGGGTEAFF.

This clonotype was found many times. The rearrangement links TRBV2 to TRBJ1-2; the match to TRBD1 covers 9 bases. Germline CDR1 reads SNHLY; CDR2 reads FYNNEI. The CDR3 has 17 residues. V was clipped by 6 bases and J by 2 bases; unmatched bases: 13. The CDR3 protein is CASRPGQGIARNYGYTF. The CDR3 DNA reads TGTGCCAGCAGACCGGGACAGGGAATCGCAAGGAACTATGGCTACACCTTC.

As for this clonotype: One end of the junction does not line up with germline, which may come from a read error. The genes are TRBV10-3 and TRBJ2-5; no firm D call. From germline, CDR1 is ENHRY and CDR2 SYGVKD. The CDR3 covers 12 residues. The CDR3 DNA reads as TGTGCCATCGGGGAACAGCAAGAGGCCCAGTACTTC. Its protein is CAIGEQQEAQYF.

The chain employs TRBV12-3 or TRBV12-4 and TRBJ2-3, with unresolved D. V was cut by 6 bases and J by 5 bases, with 15 bases left in between. CDR3 length: 14 amino acids. DNA of the CDR3: TGTGCCAGCAGATCTTTGACTTTTCAAGATACGCAGTATTTT. Translating it yields CASRSLTFQDTQYF.

This clonotype has a handful of counts. The chain carries TRBV20-1 and TRBJ2-3, with 10 bases aligning to TRBD2. Trimming removed 2 bases from V and 2 bases from J; junction bases left unmatched: 4. Per the germline V gene, CDR1 is DFQATT and CDR2 is SNEGSKA (reference sequence). The CDR3 totals 15 residues. The CDR3 DNA reads as TGCAGTGCTAGATCTAGCGGGGGTAACACAGATACGCAGTATTTT. Translating gives CSARSSGGNTDTQYF.

In this sample, this clonotype turned up many times. The gene calls are TRBV5-1 and TRBJ2-3, with D unresolved. The ends were cut back, 0 bases at V and 0 bases at J, with 8 bases in the middle. Per germline, CDR1 SGHRS and CDR2 YFSETQ. The length of the CDR3 is 15 residues. DNA for the CDR3: TGCGCCAGCAGCTTGGCCACACGAAGCACAGATACGCAGTATTTT. Its translation: CASSLATRSTDTQYF.

In its sample, this clonotype was seen many times. The J gene is TRBJ1-2, the V gene TRBV2; D call uncertain. The CDR3 sequence is 15 residues long. Per the germline V gene, CDR1 is SNHLY and CDR2 is FYNNEI. V shed 0 bases and J shed 4 bases, with 12 bases lying between them. CDR3 in DNA: TGTGCCAGCAGTGAAGCTGCAGGATTCGGCTATGGCTACACCTTC. Protein sequence: CASSEAAGFGYGYTF. Drawing the rest from reference TRBV2 and TRBJ1-2, the complete variable domain is EPEVTQTPSHQVTQMGQEVILRCVPISNHLYFYWYRQILGQKVEFLVSFYNNEISEKSEIFDDQFSVERPDGSNFTLKIRSTKLEDSAMYFCASSEAAGFGYGYTFGSGTRLTVV.

The J gene is TRBJ2-1, the V gene TRBV6-5; 9 nucleotides agree with TRBD2. Trimming removed 7 bases from V and 8 bases from J; junction bases left unmatched: 9. The CDR3 has 14 amino acids. Germline-derived CDR1 and CDR2 are MNHEY and SVGAGI. CDR3 in DNA: TGTGCCAGCACAGGCCTAGCGGGGACCCATGAGCAGTTCTTC. Its translation: CASTGLAGTHEQFF.